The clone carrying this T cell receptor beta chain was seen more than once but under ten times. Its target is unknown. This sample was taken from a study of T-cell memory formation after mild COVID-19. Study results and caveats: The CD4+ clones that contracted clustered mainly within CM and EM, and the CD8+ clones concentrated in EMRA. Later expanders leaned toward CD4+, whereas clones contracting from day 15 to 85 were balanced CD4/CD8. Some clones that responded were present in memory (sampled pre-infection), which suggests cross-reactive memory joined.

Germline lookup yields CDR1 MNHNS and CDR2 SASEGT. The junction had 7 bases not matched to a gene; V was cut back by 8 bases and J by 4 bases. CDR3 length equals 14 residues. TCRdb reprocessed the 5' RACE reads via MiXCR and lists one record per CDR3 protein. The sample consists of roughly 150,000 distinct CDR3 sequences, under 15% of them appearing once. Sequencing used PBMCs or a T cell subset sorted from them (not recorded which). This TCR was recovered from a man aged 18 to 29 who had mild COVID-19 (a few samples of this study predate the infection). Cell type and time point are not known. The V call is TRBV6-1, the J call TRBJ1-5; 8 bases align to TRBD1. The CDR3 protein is CASGNRGRNQPQHF. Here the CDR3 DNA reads TGTGCCAGCGGTAACAGGGGGAGGAATCAGCCCCAGCATTTT.